This TCR beta chain emerged from a study of blood T cell repertoires in COVID-19. About the research overall: PBMCs, B-cell-depleted T cells, or T cells were the source of the cDNA or gDNA that made up the material.

Original data processing: Reference gene primer amplification in the assay estimated nucleated cell counts. The protocol was immunoSEQ multiplex PCR, while the TCRdb copy is restricted to in-frame clones and leaves out a portion. V, J and clone size were drawn from that table, and D and trimming were deduced from the DNA. Seen here are 250,000 to 350,000 clones, around 85% observed once, and the top ten hold 0.87%. The germline V gene has CDR1 MNHNY and CDR2 SVGAGI (reference sequence). This CDR3 is built from 17 residues. V was clipped by 5 bases and J by 3 bases; unmatched bases: 12. Patients from Seattle were sampled longitudinally, starting during active infection.

This receptor was identified in a human donor with COVID-19, enrolled during active disease. The donor label of this sample is uncertain. Sequenced sample: peripheral blood. This chain connects TRBV6-6 to TRBJ1-3, with 8 bases that match TRBD1. This CDR3 reads CASSPNRAGGRGNTIYF. CDR3 nucleotide sequence: TGTGCCAGCAGTCCAAACCGGGCAGGGGGCCGTGGAAACACCATATATTTT.